The source of this T cell receptor beta chain is a study of blood T cell repertoires in COVID-19. Study details: Samples representing acute and convalescent COVID-19 were sourced from the United States, Italy and Spain.

In the source study's methods: Nucleated cell counts were estimated from reference gene primer amplification. Repertoires were generated with immunoSEQ multiplex PCR, while TCRdb's copy carries only in-frame clones and drops some. That table gives V, J and clone size, and the DNA gave D and trimming. The sample includes approximately 65,000 clones, around 83% of them seen just once. Germline loops: CDR1 SGHDN, CDR2 FVKESK. The length of the CDR3 is 13 residues. V was trimmed by 4 bases and J by 5 bases, leaving 10 bases between them. The V and J genes are TRBV14 and TRBJ2-3; the D gene is possibly TRBD1 (6 bases). The TCR originated in a man in his fifties with acute or convalescent COVID-19. The sample was peripheral blood. CDR3 bases: TGTGCCAGCAGCCGGACAGTCGGAGATACGCAGTATTTT. This sequence encodes CASSRTVGDTQYF.